This paragraph covers one T cell receptor beta chain sequence. TCRdb called the RACE reads again in MiXCR, with one record for every CDR3 protein. This sample has about 82,000 distinct CDR3 sequences; 10% to 15% occur once, and the top ten carry roughly 5.9%. This entry is derived from a study of human T cells and chemical hapten exposure. Background on the study: Once 0.01% DPC had been applied to the upper back by patch test, readings were taken at 6 days.

Germline loops: CDR1 DFQATT, CDR2 SNEGSKA (reference sequence). V gave up 1 base and J gave up 4 bases; unmatched junction bases: 16. CDR3 length: 19 amino acids. Time point in this sample: patch test 3, about 24 weeks after DPC sensitization. The treatment is: therapeutic diphenylcyclopropenone sensitization with weekly scalp DPC. Blood draws came first, before each patch test. The sequence was obtained from a woman in her fifties or sixties with alopecia areata. Some clones in this sample may be carry-over from other donors' samples. The specimen comprised whole blood, sampled in connection with sensitization to the hapten diphenylcyclopropenone (DPC). The chain couples TRBV20-1 to TRBJ2-3; 11 bases are a match to TRBD2. CDR3 nucleotides: TGCAGTGCTAGAGCTCCTTTCCCCGCTAGCGGGAGGTTCTCAGATACGCAGTATTTT. Encoded protein: CSARAPFPASGRFSDTQYF.